Here is one T cell receptor (beta chain) with its context. Amplified regions were TCR beta CDR3 sequences from RNA transcripts. The TCR CDR3 was amplified in a first-round RT-PCR using the HTBI primer set. TCRdb used MiXCR to reprocess the multiplex PCR reads, holding one entry per CDR3 protein. The sample holds about 500,000 distinct CDR3 sequences, roughly 45% seen once. The CDR3 is 14 amino acids. Germline CDR1 and CDR2: SGHRS and YFSETQ. The V segment lost 4 bases and the J segment 3 bases; nucleotides outside the gene matches: 6. The sample comes from a study of T cells in Graves' hyperthyroidism and ophthalmopathy.

The clonotype was recovered from an adult woman with Graves' disease, either hyperthyroidism or ophthalmopathy (not recorded which). The rearrangement uses TRBV5-1 and TRBJ2-7; 8 bases align to TRBD2. Sequencing was performed on peripheral blood or thyroid tissue (not recorded which). For the CDR3, the DNA is TGCGCCAGCAGCATGGGACTAGAACTCTACGAGCAGTACTTC. It encodes CASSMGLELYEQYF. The variable domain in full, completed from reference TRBV5-1 and TRBJ2-7, reads KAGVTQTPRYLIKTRGQQVTLSCSPISGHRSVSWYQQTPGQGLQFLFEYFSETQRNKGNFPGRFSGRQFSNSRSEMNVSTLELGDSALYLCASSMGLELYEQYFGPGTRLTVT.